The rows below give T cell receptor beta chains drawn from one sample of a study of OX40 agonist ivuxolimab in advanced cancers. The data were produced by immunoSEQ multiplex PCR, yet TCRdb's version contains in-frame clones alone and is incomplete. The data show around 100,000 clones, about 90% seen once. The sequencing here drew on CD4+ or CD8+ T cells sorted from blood, taken in a trial of the OX40 agonist ivuxolimab. The receptors stem from an adult with an advanced solid tumor such as melanoma, head and neck, liver or kidney cancer. Each CDR3 is given with its conserved first and last residue. Part of the rows lack a size; the others show once, few, many or a class for expanded clones.

V gene	clone size	J gene	CDR3 protein
TRBV25-1	NA	TRBJ2-1	CASSEFRGDPDEQFF
TRBV19	NA	TRBJ2-3	CASSWGRSTDTQYF
TRBV9	NA	TRBJ2-7	CASSVLAGGVDEQYF
TRBV5-4	NA	TRBJ2-1	CASSRRGVNYNEQFF
TRBV5-1	NA	TRBJ2-3	CASSRLAGGNPKHPDTQYF
TRBV6-1	NA	TRBJ1-4	CASSEQPLPNEKLFF
TRBV29-1	NA	TRBJ2-7	CSAEDGTPPYEQYF
TRBV27	NA	TRBJ2-7	CASSVRRLFQGADYEQYF
TRBV11-2	NA	TRBJ1-1	CASSLEWGTEAFF
TRBV4-1	NA	TRBJ2-3	CASSQDHRLGRTDTQYF
TRBV6-5	NA	TRBJ2-2	CASSSPSRLNTGELFF
TRBV19	NA	TRBJ2-5	CASSPGLAGGHRETQYF
TRBV11-2	once	TRBJ2-1	CASSPADGHYNEQFF
TRBV20-1	NA	TRBJ2-3	CSVVSDTQYF
TRBV11-2	NA	TRBJ2-1	CASSLDRGSFYNEQFF
TRBV11-1	NA	TRBJ2-7	CASSRGLPSSYEQYF
TRBV7-8	NA	TRBJ2-5	CASSLTSRQETQYF
TRBV15	once	TRBJ2-3	CATSAGGTDTQYF
TRBV2	NA	TRBJ1-5	CASSKDRGLLNQPQHF
TRBV7-9	NA	TRBJ2-7	CASSEQMGQGRIYEQYF
TRBV5-4	NA	TRBJ1-1	CASSFFDRVNTEAFF
TRBV5-1	NA	TRBJ1-2	CASSLEGARSYGYTF
TRBV6-1	NA	TRBJ1-5	CASSARARVSNQPQHF
TRBV2	NA	TRBJ2-7	CASSEEGVGSYEQYF
TRBV7-2	NA	TRBJ2-4	CASREPGQGHNIQYF
TRBV20-1	few	TRBJ2-3	CSTNGVNMQYF
TRBV6-5	NA	TRBJ1-4	CASSESTKLFF
TRBV11-2	NA	TRBJ2-7	CASSPRQGSYEQYF
TRBV9	NA	TRBJ2-5	CASSVGWGRDRGLGETQYF
TRBV27	few	TRBJ1-5	CASSLSSGRIHQPQHF
TRBV19	NA	TRBJ2-3	CASSGGRPTDTQYF
TRBV19	NA	TRBJ1-4	CASSDGTTNEKLFF
TRBV29-1	NA	TRBJ1-2	CSAGTGAGYGYTF
TRBV5-1	once	TRBJ2-5	CASSLTVSGGRGETQYF
TRBV12-5	NA	TRBJ1-5	CASGLGDGLSAQHF
TRBV19	NA	TRBJ1-2	CASSIDLGVSGYTF
TRBV5-1	NA	TRBJ1-1	CASSLGQGYTEAFF
TRBV19	NA	TRBJ1-1	CASSLGQGRNTEAFF
TRBV6-6	NA	TRBJ2-7	CASSAGHRYDEQYF
TRBV6-9	NA	TRBJ1-1	CASSWKIQNTEAFF
TRBV7-3	NA	TRBJ2-1	CASSFLRTGADEQFF
TRBV7-8	NA	TRBJ1-5	CASSLVQGRNQPQHF
TRBV6-4	few	TRBJ2-7	CASSLDRGYEQYF
TRBV19	NA	TRBJ1-2	CASSIAGRLGYTF
TRBV19	NA	TRBJ1-2	CASREAGSIGYGYTF
TRBV7-2	NA	TRBJ2-3	CASMRGGVTDTQYF
TRBV10-3	NA	TRBJ1-2	CAISRDLSNYGYTF
TRBV5-1	NA	TRBJ1-1	CASSLGGRENTEAFF
TRBV11-2	NA	TRBJ2-3	CASSLAAPDTQYF
TRBV11-3	NA	TRBJ2-5	CASSLGRLPYQETQYF
TRBV5-8	NA	TRBJ2-3	CASPFPDTQYF
TRBV6-5	few	TRBJ1-2	CASAQYLGQANGYTF
TRBV7-3	NA	TRBJ1-2	CARDRGKGYGYTF